The T cell receptor (beta chain) under discussion was sequenced for a study of patients and donors after allogeneic stem cell transplantation (dated by TCRdb to the early 2020s). This clonotype was counted at least ten times. Its binding antigen is unknown. No qualities accompany the bases; no much larger clone lies one base away. The library was built by means of RT-PCR. Sequencing took place on a NextSeq 550. Through fastp at Q25 and MiXCR, TCRdb rebuilt clones from the public reads, retaining in-frame beta chains. Rows merge per CDR3 protein into single entries with the most common DNA and genes. The sample contains some 880,000 distinct CDR3 sequences, more than 15% of them found a single time. The top ten hold 5% to 7.5% of the sample. Counted from cysteine to phenylalanine, this CDR3 has 15 amino acids. Only the CDR3 portion is preserved as DNA: 45 bases, with reading frame beginning at the first base. CDR1 and CDR2 are drawn from the germline V gene: LGHNA, YSLEER. V loses 1 base of germline sequence and J loses 0 bases, and the interval between the two ends is 8 bases.

The sample comprised blood, either unsorted or a sorted T cell fraction (not recorded which). Recombination joined TRBV4-3 with TRBJ2-3, with the D gene too uncertain to name. The clonotype comes from a human donor who was either an allogeneic HSCT recipient or a stem cell or donor lymphocyte infusion donor (not recorded which). It is not recorded whose cells these are; they may come from a transplant donor. The CDR3 region reads CASSQGGFSTDTQYF. In nucleotide form, the sequence is TGCGCCAGCAGCCAAGGAGGTTTTAGCACAGATACGCAGTATTTT.